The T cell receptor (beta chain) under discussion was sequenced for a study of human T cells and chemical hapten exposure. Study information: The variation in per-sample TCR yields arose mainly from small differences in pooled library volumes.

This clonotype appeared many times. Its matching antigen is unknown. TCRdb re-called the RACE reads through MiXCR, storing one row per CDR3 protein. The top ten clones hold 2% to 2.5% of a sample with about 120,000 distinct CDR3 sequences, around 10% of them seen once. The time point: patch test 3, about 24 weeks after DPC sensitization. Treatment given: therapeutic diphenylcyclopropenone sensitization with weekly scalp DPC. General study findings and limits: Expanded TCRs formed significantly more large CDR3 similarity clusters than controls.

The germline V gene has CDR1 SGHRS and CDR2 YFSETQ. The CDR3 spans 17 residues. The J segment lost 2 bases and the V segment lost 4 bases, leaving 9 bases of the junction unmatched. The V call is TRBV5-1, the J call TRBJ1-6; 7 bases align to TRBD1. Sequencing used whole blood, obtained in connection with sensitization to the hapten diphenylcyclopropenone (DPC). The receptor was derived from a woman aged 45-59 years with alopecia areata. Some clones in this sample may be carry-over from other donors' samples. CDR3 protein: CASSTTGTEAYNSPLHF. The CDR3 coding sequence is TGCGCCAGCAGCACCACCGGGACAGAGGCCTATAATTCACCCCTCCACTTT.